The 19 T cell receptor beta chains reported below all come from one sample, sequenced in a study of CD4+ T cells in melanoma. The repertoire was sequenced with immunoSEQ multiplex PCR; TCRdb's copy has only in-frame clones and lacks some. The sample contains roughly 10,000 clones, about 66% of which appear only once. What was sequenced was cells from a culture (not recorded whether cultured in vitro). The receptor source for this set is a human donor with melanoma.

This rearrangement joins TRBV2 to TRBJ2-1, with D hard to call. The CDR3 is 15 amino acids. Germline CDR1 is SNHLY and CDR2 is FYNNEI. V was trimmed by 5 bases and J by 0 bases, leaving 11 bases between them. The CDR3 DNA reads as TGTGCCAGCAGTTCTTACATCGCCTCCTACAATGAGCAGTTCTTC. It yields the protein CASSSYIASYNEQFF.

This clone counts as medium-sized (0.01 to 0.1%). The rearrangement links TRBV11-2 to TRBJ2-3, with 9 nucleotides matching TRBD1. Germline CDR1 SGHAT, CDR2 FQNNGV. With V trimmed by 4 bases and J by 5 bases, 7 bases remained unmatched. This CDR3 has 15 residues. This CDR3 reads CASSSYRGRGDTQYF. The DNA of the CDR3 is TGTGCCAGCAGCTCCTACAGGGGGCGTGGAGATACGCAGTATTTT.

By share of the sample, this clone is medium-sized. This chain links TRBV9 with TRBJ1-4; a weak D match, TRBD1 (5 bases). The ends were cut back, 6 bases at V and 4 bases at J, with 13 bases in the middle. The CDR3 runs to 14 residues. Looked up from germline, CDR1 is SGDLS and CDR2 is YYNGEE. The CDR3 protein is CASNTGTGNEKLFF. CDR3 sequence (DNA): TGTGCCAGCAACACCGGGACGGGTAATGAAAAACTGTTTTTT.

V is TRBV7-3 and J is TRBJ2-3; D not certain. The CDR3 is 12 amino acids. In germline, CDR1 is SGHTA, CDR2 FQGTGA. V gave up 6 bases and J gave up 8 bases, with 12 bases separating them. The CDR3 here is CASRAEGGTQYF. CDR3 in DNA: TGTGCCAGCAGGGCGGAAGGTGGTACGCAGTATTTT.

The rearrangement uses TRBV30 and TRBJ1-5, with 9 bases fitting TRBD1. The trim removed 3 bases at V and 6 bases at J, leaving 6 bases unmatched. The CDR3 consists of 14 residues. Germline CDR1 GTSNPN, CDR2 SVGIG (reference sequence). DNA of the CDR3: TGTGCCTGGAGGGGACAGGGAGACTCTCAGCCCCAGCATTTT. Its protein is CAWRGQGDSQPQHF. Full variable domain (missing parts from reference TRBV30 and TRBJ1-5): SQTIHQWPATLVQPVGSPLSLECTVEGTSNPNLYWYRQAAGRGLQLLFYSVGIGQISSEVPQNLSASRPQDRQFILSSKKLLLSDSGFYLCAWRGQGDSQPQHFGDGTRLSIL.

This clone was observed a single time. The CDR3 is CASSQVRGRETQYF. The CDR3 DNA is TGTGCCAGCAGCCAGGTGCGGGGGCGGGAGACCCAGTACTTC. V gene TRBV11-2 combines with J gene TRBJ2-5, with D perhaps TRBD2 (7 bases). The CDR3 has 14 residues. Per the germline V gene, CDR1 is SGHAT and CDR2 is FQNNGV. The V and J ends lost 5 bases and 5 bases respectively, with 15 bases between them.

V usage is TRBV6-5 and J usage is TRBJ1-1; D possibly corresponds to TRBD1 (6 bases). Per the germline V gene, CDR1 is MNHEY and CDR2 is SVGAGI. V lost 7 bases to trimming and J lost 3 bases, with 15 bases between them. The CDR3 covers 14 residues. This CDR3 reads CASTLRQDYTEAFF. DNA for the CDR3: TGTGCCAGCACCTTACGACAGGACTACACTGAAGCTTTCTTT.

The CDR3 region has the DNA TGTGCCAGCAGCTTCAAGGGAAGGGACACCGGGGAGCTGTTTTTT. It codes for CASSFKGRDTGELFF. The chain links TRBV11-3 to TRBJ2-2; D remains ambiguous. CDR1 and CDR2 (germline): SGHNT, YENEEA. CDR3 length equals 15 residues. V was cut by 3 bases and J by 3 bases, with 11 bases left in between. The entire variable domain, with the rest obtained from reference TRBV11-3 and TRBJ2-2, is as follows: EAGVVQSPRYKIIEKKQPVAFWCNPISGHNTLYWYLQNLGQGPELLIRYENEEAVDDSQLPKDRFSAERLKGVDSTLKIQPAELGDSAVYLCASSFKGRDTGELFFGEGSRLTVL.

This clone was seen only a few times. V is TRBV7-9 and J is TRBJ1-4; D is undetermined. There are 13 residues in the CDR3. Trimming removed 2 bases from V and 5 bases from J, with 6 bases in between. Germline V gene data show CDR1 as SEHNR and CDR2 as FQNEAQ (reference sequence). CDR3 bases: TGTGCCAGCAGCTTACTTTTAAATGAAAAACTGTTTTTT. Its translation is CASSLLLNEKLFF.

Here the CDR3 reads CASSFGSNYEQYF. DNA of the CDR3: TGTGCCAGCAGCTTTGGCTCCAACTACGAGCAGTACTTC. The genes are TRBV11-2 and TRBJ2-7; D is unclear. The CDR3 extends over 13 amino acids. Germline loops: CDR1 SGHAT, CDR2 FQNNGV. Trimming took 3 bases from V and 3 from J, leaving 9 bases between them.

Here the CDR3 DNA reads TGTGCCTGGAGTCTGGGACAGGGCAATCAGCCCCAGCATTTT. Its translation is CAWSLGQGNQPQHF. J is TRBJ1-5 and V is TRBV30, with 8 bases aligning to TRBD1. V gave up 2 bases and J gave up 2 bases; unmatched junction bases: 2. The CDR3 contains 14 residues. CDR1 GTSNPN and CDR2 SVGIG come from the germline V gene (reference sequence).

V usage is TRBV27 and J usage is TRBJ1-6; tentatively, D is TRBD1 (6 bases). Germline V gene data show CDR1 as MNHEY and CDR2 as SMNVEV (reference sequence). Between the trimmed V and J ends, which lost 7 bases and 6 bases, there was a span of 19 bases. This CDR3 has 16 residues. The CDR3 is CASNTYTGLGNSPLHF. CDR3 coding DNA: TGTGCCAGCAATACCTACACAGGGTTGGGTAATTCACCCCTCCACTTT.

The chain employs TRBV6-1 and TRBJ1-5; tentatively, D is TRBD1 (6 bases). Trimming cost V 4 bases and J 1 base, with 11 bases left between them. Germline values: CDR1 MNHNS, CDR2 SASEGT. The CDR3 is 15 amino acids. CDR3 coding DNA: TGTGCCAGCAGTGCCTCAGGGGCAAGCAATCAGCCCCAGCATTTT. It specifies CASSASGASNQPQHF.

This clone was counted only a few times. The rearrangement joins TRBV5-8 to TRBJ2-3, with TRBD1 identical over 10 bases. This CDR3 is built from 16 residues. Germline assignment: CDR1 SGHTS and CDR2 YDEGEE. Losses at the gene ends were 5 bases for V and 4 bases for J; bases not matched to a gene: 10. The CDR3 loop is CASSPTGTGESDTQYF. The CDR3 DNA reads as TGTGCCAGCAGTCCTACCGGGACAGGGGAATCAGATACGCAGTATTTT.

The CDR3 loop is CASSPLAGGNEQYF. In DNA, the CDR3 is TGTGCCAGCTCACCACTAGCGGGGGGGAACGAGCAGTACTTC. The chain links TRBV18 to TRBJ2-7; 11 positions agree with TRBD2. This CDR3 is 14 amino acids long. V trimming: 1 base; J trimming: 5 bases; junction bases outside the gene matches: 1. Germline CDR1 is KGHSH and CDR2 is LQKENI. The complete variable domain, with remaining parts taken from reference TRBV18 and TRBJ2-7, reads NAGVMQNPRHLVRRRGQEARLRCSPMKGHSHVYWYRQLPEEGLKFMVYLQKENIIDESGMPKERFSAEFPKEGPSILRIQQVVRGDSAAYFCASSPLAGGNEQYFGPGTRLTVT.

The CDR3 is CATSRDWGGEQFF. CDR3 nucleotides: TGTGCCACCAGCAGAGACTGGGGAGGTGAGCAGTTCTTC. V gene TRBV15 combines with J gene TRBJ2-1; D possibly corresponds to TRBD2 (6 bases). This CDR3 comprises 13 residues. V was clipped by 0 bases and J by 9 bases, with 9 bases between them. The germline CDR1 and CDR2 sequences are LNHNV and YYDKDF (reference sequence).

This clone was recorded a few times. The CDR3 region has the DNA TGTGCCAGCAGCTTGTTTTACAATGAGCAGTTCTTC. This codes for CASSLFYNEQFF. The rearrangement links TRBV5-4 to TRBJ2-1; D gene uncertain. Germline values: CDR1 SGHNT, CDR2 YYREEE (reference sequence). The CDR3 is 12 residues long. V was clipped by 1 base and J by 4 bases, with 3 bases between them.

The DNA of the CDR3 is TGTGCCAGCTCGTCCGGGACGGGGGCCTACGAGCAGTACTTC. This sequence encodes CASSSGTGAYEQYF. The J gene is TRBJ2-7, the V gene TRBV18; D possibly corresponds to TRBD2 (6 bases). Germline CDR1 KGHSH, CDR2 LQKENI. V shed 6 bases and J shed 2 bases, with 14 bases lying between them. The CDR3 sequence is 14 residues long. Combining the CDR3 with reference TRBV18 and TRBJ2-7 gives the whole variable domain NAGVMQNPRHLVRRRGQEARLRCSPMKGHSHVYWYRQLPEEGLKFMVYLQKENIIDESGMPKERFSAEFPKEGPSILRIQQVVRGDSAAYFCASSSGTGAYEQYFGPGTRLTVT.

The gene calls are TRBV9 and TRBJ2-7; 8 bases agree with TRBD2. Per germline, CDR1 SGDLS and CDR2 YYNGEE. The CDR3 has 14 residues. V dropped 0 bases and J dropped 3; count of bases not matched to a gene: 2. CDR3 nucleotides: TGTGCCAGCAGCGTAGGCAGCGGGGGCTACGAGCAGTACTTC. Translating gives CASSVGSGGYEQYF.